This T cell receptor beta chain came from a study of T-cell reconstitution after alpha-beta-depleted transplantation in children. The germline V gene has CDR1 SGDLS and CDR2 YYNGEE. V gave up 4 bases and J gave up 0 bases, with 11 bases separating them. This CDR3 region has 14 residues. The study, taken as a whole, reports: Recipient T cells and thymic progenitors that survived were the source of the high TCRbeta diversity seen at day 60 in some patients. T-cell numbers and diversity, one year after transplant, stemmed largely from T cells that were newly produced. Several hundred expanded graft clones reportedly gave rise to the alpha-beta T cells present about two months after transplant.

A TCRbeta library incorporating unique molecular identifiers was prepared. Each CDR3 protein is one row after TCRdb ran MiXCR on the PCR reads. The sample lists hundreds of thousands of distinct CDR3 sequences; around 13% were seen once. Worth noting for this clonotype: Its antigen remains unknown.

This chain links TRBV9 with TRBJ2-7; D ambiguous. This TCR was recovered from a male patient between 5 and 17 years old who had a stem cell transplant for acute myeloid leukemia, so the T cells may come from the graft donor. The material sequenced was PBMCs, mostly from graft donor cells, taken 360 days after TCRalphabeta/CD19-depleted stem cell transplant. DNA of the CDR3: TGTGCCAGCAGCACCCCGACGGACTCCTACGAGCAGTACTTC. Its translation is CASSTPTDSYEQYF.